These T cell receptor beta chains were read from a single sample in a study of T cell responses to AZD1222 COVID-19 vaccine. Profiled with immunoSEQ multiplex PCR; TCRdb holds only in-frame clones, not every one. The sample consists of tens of thousands of clones, roughly 89% of them appearing once. The starting material was peripheral blood, obtained 28 days after the second AZD1222 dose. These receptors all stem from an adult who received the AZD1222 COVID-19 vaccine. Each CDR3 is given with its conserved first and last residue. D genes are given only for firm matches. Where a row states a size, it is once, few, many or the class of an expanded clone; other rows omit it.

D gene	J gene	V gene	clone size	CDR3 protein	CDR3 DNA
.	TRBJ1-5	TRBV7-2	.	CASSLEGYSNQPQHF	TGTGCCAGCAGCTTAGAGGGATATAGCAATCAGCCCCAGCATTTT
TRBD1	TRBJ1-2	TRBV7-8	.	CASSSRQGDYGYTF	TGTGCCAGCAGCTCCAGACAGGGAGACTATGGCTACACCTTC
TRBD2	TRBJ2-1	TRBV19	.	CASSIVPAGGPGEQFF	TGTGCCAGTAGTATAGTGCCAGCGGGAGGGCCGGGTGAGCAGTTCTTC
.	TRBJ2-3	TRBV5-4	.	CASSFTGLAVDTQYF	TGTGCCAGCAGCTTCACCGGGTTAGCGGTCGATACGCAGTATTTT
TRBD1	TRBJ2-2	TRBV6-5	few	CASNQDRGTGELFF	TGTGCCAGCAACCAGGACAGGGGGACCGGGGAGCTGTTTTTT
.	TRBJ1-3	TRBV7-9	.	CASSLTANRSSGNTIYF	TGTGCCAGCAGCTTAACCGCAAACAGGAGCTCTGGAAACACCATATATTTT
TRBD1	TRBJ1-6	TRBV5-5	.	CASSLTRTGGWSPLHF	TGTGCCAGCAGCTTGACCAGGACAGGGGGCTGGTCACCCCTCCACTTT
.	TRBJ2-7	TRBV18	.	CASSPLGGLISYEQYF	TGTGCCAGCTCACCACTGGGGGGCCTAATCTCCTACGAGCAGTACTTC
.	TRBJ1-1	TRBV2	.	CASRPRRDTEAFF	TGTGCCAGCAGACCCCGCCGGGACACTGAAGCTTTCTTT
TRBD1	TRBJ1-5	TRBV6-2/TRBV6-3	once	CASSYSRTGSQPQHF	TGTGCCAGCAGTTACTCGAGGACAGGGTCACAGCCCCAGCATTTT
.	TRBJ2-2	TRBV14	.	CASSQEVDYTGELFF	TGTGCCAGCAGCCAAGAGGTCGACTACACCGGGGAGCTGTTTTTT
.	TRBJ2-1	TRBV19	once	CASSMDGSSYNEQFF	TGTGCCAGTAGTATGGACGGGAGCTCCTACAATGAGCAGTTCTTC
.	TRBJ1-1	TRBV3-1/TRBV3-2	.	CASSRLGETEAFF	TGTGCCAGCAGCCGACTAGGGGAGACTGAAGCTTTCTTT
.	TRBJ1-2	TRBV18	.	CASSPKGVPNYGYTF	TGTGCCAGCTCACCGAAAGGAGTACCTAACTATGGCTACACCTTC
.	TRBJ1-1	TRBV7-2	.	CASSLDYRFNTEAFF	TGTGCCAGCAGCTTAGACTACAGGTTTAACACTGAAGCTTTCTTT
TRBD2	TRBJ2-5	TRBV7-3	.	CASSTASGRQETQYF	TGTGCCAGCAGCACCGCTAGCGGGCGACAAGAGACCCAGTACTTC
.	TRBJ1-1	TRBV28	.	CASSTYLRNEAFF	TGTGCCAGCAGTACCTACTTGCGTAATGAAGCTTTCTTT
TRBD1	TRBJ1-1	TRBV6-2/TRBV6-3	.	CASSYTTGTGFKNTEAFF	TGTGCCAGCAGTTACACAACCGGGACAGGGTTCAAGAACACTGAAGCTTTCTTT
.	TRBJ2-1	TRBV19	.	CASSIGTLAGGEQFF	TGTGCCAGTAGTATAGGGACGCTAGCCGGTGGTGAGCAGTTCTTC
.	TRBJ1-3	TRBV6-5	.	CASREGPLGNTIYF	TGTGCCAGCAGGGAGGGGCCTTTAGGAAACACCATATATTTT
.	TRBJ1-5	TRBV5-1	.	CASSLGPLSNQPQHF	TGCGCCAGCAGTCTAGGACCGCTAAGCAATCAGCCCCAGCATTTT
.	TRBJ1-4	TRBV27	.	CASSLWGSGGEKLFF	TGTGCCAGCAGTTTATGGGGCTCGGGAGGGGAAAAACTGTTTTTT
TRBD2	TRBJ2-5	TRBV19	once	CASSTLAGNLGAQYF	TGTGCCAGTAGTACCCTAGCGGGTAACTTGGGGGCCCAGTACTTC
.	TRBJ2-4	TRBV7-9	.	CASSFGGNVAKNIQYF	TGTGCCAGCAGCTTCGGTGGTAATGTAGCCAAAAACATTCAGTACTTC
.	TRBJ1-2	TRBV5-4	.	CASSLQGLRPNYGYTF	TGTGCCAGCAGCTTGCAGGGCCTCAGACCTAACTATGGCTACACCTTC
TRBD1	TRBJ2-1	TRBV27	.	CASTRNRGHGEQFF	TGTGCCAGCACCCGAAACAGGGGGCACGGTGAGCAGTTCTTC
TRBD2	TRBJ2-1	TRBV29-1	.	CSVDQLAGVGEQFF	TGCAGCGTTGATCAACTAGCGGGAGTAGGTGAGCAGTTCTTC
.	TRBJ1-5	TRBV28	.	CASSYGGNQPQHF	TGTGCCAGCAGTTACGGTGGCAATCAGCCCCAGCATTTT
TRBD1	TRBJ2-1	TRBV3-1/TRBV3-2	.	CASSQGQGYNEQFF	TGTGCCAGCAGCCAGGGACAGGGCTACAATGAGCAGTTCTTC
.	TRBJ1-1	TRBV11-2	few	CASSMDMSTEAFF	TGTGCCAGCAGCATGGACATGAGCACTGAAGCTTTCTTT
.	TRBJ1-4	TRBV7-9	.	CASSLAGFGTAEKLFF	TGTGCCAGCAGCTTAGCGGGATTTGGGACCGCGGAAAAACTGTTTTTT
TRBD1	TRBJ2-1	TRBV19	.	CASSSTGNNEQFF	TGTGCCAGTAGCTCGACAGGGAACAATGAGCAGTTCTTC
.	TRBJ2-5	TRBV11-2	.	CASSLVRGRETQYF	TGTGCCAGCAGCTTAGTCCGGGGACGAGAGACCCAGTACTTC
.	TRBJ1-2	TRBV5-4	.	CASSLGPAANYGYTF	TGTGCCAGCAGCTTGGGTCCCGCAGCTAACTATGGCTACACCTTC
.	TRBJ1-2	TRBV19	.	CASSILGGGYGYTF	TGTGCCAGTAGTATATTAGGAGGGGGCTATGGCTACACCTTC
TRBD1	TRBJ1-2	TRBV2	.	CASSVGTGSTGGYGYTF	TGTGCCAGCAGTGTAGGGACAGGTTCCACCGGAGGCTATGGCTACACCTTC
TRBD1	TRBJ1-4	TRBV25-1	.	CASSEATGANEKLFF	TGTGCCAGCAGTGAAGCTACAGGGGCTAATGAAAAACTGTTTTTT
TRBD1	TRBJ1-1	TRBV10-3	.	CAISRGQGPTEAFF	TGTGCCATCAGTAGGGGACAGGGCCCCACTGAAGCTTTCTTT
TRBD1	TRBJ2-1	TRBV23-1	.	CASTLDRGGIF	TGCGCCAGCACCTTAGACAGGGGCGGGATCTTC
TRBD2	TRBJ2-2	TRBV7-8	.	CASSFSSGNTGELFF	TGTGCCAGCAGCTTCTCTAGCGGGAACACCGGGGAGCTGTTTTTT
TRBD1	TRBJ1-5	TRBV30	.	CAWSAGQGLHQPQHF	TGTGCCTGGAGTGCGGGACAGGGGTTGCATCAGCCCCAGCATTTT